A single sample gave rise to the 27 T cell receptor beta chains below, sequenced in a study of cytomegalovirus exposure and HLA in healthy donors. The primer mix had 60 Vbeta and 13 Jbeta primers. Sequencing was performed with immunoSEQ multiplex PCR; in TCRdb, only in-frame clones are kept and a portion is missing. The top ten clones hold approximately 5% of a sample with around 130,000 clones, around four fifths of them seen once. Sequenced material: PBMCs. The origin of the receptors is a man aged 30-40 years in good health and CMV-seronegative.

The V and J genes are TRBV7-6 and TRBJ2-7, with 13 positions matching TRBD2. The CDR3 consists of 15 residues. Germline-derived CDR1 and CDR2 are SGHVS and FNYEAQ. J lost 8 bases, V lost 4 bases, and 8 bases had no gene match. In DNA, the CDR3 is TGTGCCAGCAGCTCGGGGACTAGCGGGGCTAGCAAGCAGTACTTC. This sequence encodes CASSSGTSGASKQYF.

The chain couples TRBV5-1 to TRBJ2-3, with a weak D call TRBD2 (5 bases). V gave up 7 bases and J gave up 2 bases, with 17 bases separating them. The CDR3 extends over 15 amino acids. CDR1 is SGHRS, CDR2 YFSETQ, per germline. DNA for the CDR3: TGCGCCAGCTTCACGGCGGGTGGGGACACAGATACGCAGTATTTT. Its translation is CASFTAGGDTDTQYF.

The chain is built from TRBV6-6 and TRBJ1-5, with 7 bases identical to TRBD1. The CDR3 loop spans 16 amino acids. V was pared by 0 bases and J by 6 bases, with 8 bases of the junction left unmatched. Germline CDR1 and CDR2: MNHNY and SVGAGI (reference sequence). The CDR3 sequence is CASSYSVEGAGQPQHF. The CDR3 DNA reads as TGTGCCAGCAGTTACTCGGTGGAGGGGGCTGGTCAGCCCCAGCATTTT.

J is TRBJ2-3 and V is TRBV27; a weak D match, TRBD2 (5 bases). The CDR3 contains 15 residues. Germline CDR1 is MNHEY and CDR2 is SMNVEV (reference sequence). Trimming cost V 1 base and J 3 bases, with 11 bases left between them. This CDR3 reads CASSLYTLATDTQYF. CDR3 nucleotide sequence: TGTGCCAGCAGTTTATACACTCTAGCAACAGATACGCAGTATTTT.

CDR3 amino acids: CASSRDRANTEAFF. CDR3 DNA sequence: TGTGCCAGCAGCCGGGACAGGGCGAACACTGAAGCTTTCTTT. The chain employs TRBV27 and TRBJ1-1, with 9 bases that match TRBD1. Germline CDR1 is MNHEY and CDR2 is SMNVEV (reference sequence). V was clipped by 6 bases and J by 1 base; unmatched bases: 3. The CDR3 length is 14 residues.

This rearrangement joins TRBV6-1 to TRBJ1-1; D is undetermined. Trimming took off 4 bases at V and 0 bases at J, with 3 bases between the two ends. The germline CDR1 and CDR2 sequences are MNHNS and SASEGT. The CDR3 runs to 12 residues. CDR3 residues: CASSALNTEAFF. CDR3 in DNA: TGTGCCAGCAGTGCGTTGAACACTGAAGCTTTCTTT.

This clone was recorded once. The rearrangement joins TRBV28 to TRBJ2-1; 9 nucleotides line up with TRBD1. The ends lost 5 bases at V and 15 bases at J; junction bases unmatched: 8. Germline V CDR1 and CDR2: MDHEN, SYDVKM. CDR3 size: 12 residues. CDR3 nucleotides: TGTGCCAGCAGTCTACGGGACAGGGCAAGGTTCTTC. Its translation: CASSLRDRARFF. The variable domain in full, completed from reference TRBV28 and TRBJ2-1, reads DVKVTQSSRYLVKRTGEKVFLECVQDMDHENMFWYRQDPGLGLRLIYFSYDVKMKEKGDIPEGYSVSREKKERFSLILESASTNQTSMYLCASSLRDRARFFGPGTRLTVL.

The chain couples TRBV5-1 to TRBJ2-7, with 10 bases identical to TRBD1. The V segment lost 6 bases and the J segment 4 bases; nucleotides outside the gene matches: 10. CDR1 is SGHRS, CDR2 YFSETQ, per germline. The CDR3 runs to 15 residues. CDR3 amino acids: CASTWGTGDRYEQYF. CDR3 sequence (DNA): TGCGCCAGCACATGGGGGACAGGGGACCGATACGAGCAGTACTTC.

V gene TRBV10-1 combines with J gene TRBJ2-1; weak D call: TRBD2 (6 bases). V was trimmed by 5 bases and J by 5 bases, leaving 16 bases between them. CDR1 and CDR2 (germline): WNHNN, SYGVQD (reference sequence). The CDR3 totals 15 residues. This CDR3 is CASSPTSPGDNEQFF. Written as DNA, the CDR3 is TGCGCCAGCAGTCCAACTAGCCCGGGCGACAATGAGCAGTTCTTC.

The genes are TRBV2 and TRBJ2-7, with 7 bases matching TRBD2. The germline V gene has CDR1 SNHLY and CDR2 FYNNEI. The CDR3 spans 16 residues. V lost 7 bases to trimming and J lost 4 bases; unmatched junction nucleotides: 16. The CDR3 nucleotides are TGTGCCAGCATCCCGTCCGGCGGGAGATTAAGGTACGAGCAGTACTTC. It yields the protein CASIPSGGRLRYEQYF.

The chain has TRBV19 and TRBJ1-2; the match to TRBD1 covers 7 bases. V lost 5 bases, J lost 4 bases, and 13 bases stayed unmatched. This CDR3 region has 16 residues. Germline CDR1 reads LNHDA; CDR2 reads SQIVND (reference sequence). CDR3 residues: CASSAPGQTGSYGYTF. The CDR3 DNA is TGTGCCAGTAGTGCACCGGGACAGACCGGTAGCTATGGCTACACCTTC.

For the CDR3, the DNA is TGTGCCAGCAGCCCGGGAGGGGCGGGTCAGCCCCAGCATTTT. It encodes CASSPGGAGQPQHF. This chain uses TRBV5-6 with TRBJ1-5, with TRBD1 as a possible D gene (5 bases). Trimming took off 4 bases at V and 6 bases at J, with 14 bases between the two ends. Germline V gene lookup returns CDR1 SGHDT and CDR2 YYEEEE. The CDR3 loop spans 14 amino acids.

The chain recombines TRBV5-1 with TRBJ2-2; maybe TRBD1 (5 bases). The length of the CDR3 is 16 residues. Per the germline V gene, CDR1 is SGHRS and CDR2 is YFSETQ. V lost 4 bases and J lost 4, with 17 bases in between. CDR3 sequence: CASSLQETRSTGELFF. The CDR3 bases are TGCGCCAGCAGCCTACAGGAGACGCGAAGCACCGGGGAGCTGTTTTTT. Combining the CDR3 with reference TRBV5-1 and TRBJ2-2 gives the whole variable domain KAGVTQTPRYLIKTRGQQVTLSCSPISGHRSVSWYQQTPGQGLQFLFEYFSETQRNKGNFPGRFSGRQFSNSRSEMNVSTLELGDSALYLCASSLQETRSTGELFFGEGSRLTVL.

The chain is built from TRBV7-9 and TRBJ1-1; possibly TRBD1 for D (6 bases). CDR1 and CDR2 from the germline V gene are SEHNR and FQNEAQ (reference sequence). Trimming removed 2 bases at V and 1 base at J, with 11 bases between. The CDR3 extends over 15 amino acids. The CDR3 region is CASSLLGTKNTEAFF. The CDR3 nucleotides read TGTGCCAGCAGCTTATTGGGGACAAAGAACACTGAAGCTTTCTTT. Combining the CDR3 with reference TRBV7-9 and TRBJ1-1 gives the whole variable domain DTGVSQNPRHKITKRGQNVTFRCDPISEHNRLYWYRQTLGQGPEFLTYFQNEAQLEKSRLLSDRFSAERPKGSFSTLEIQRTEQGDSAMYLCASSLLGTKNTEAFFGQGTRLTVV.

The rearrangement joins TRBV15 to TRBJ2-5; maybe TRBD1 (5 bases). The CDR3 sequence is 16 residues long. The germline V gene has CDR1 LNHNV and CDR2 YYDKDF (reference sequence). V lost 1 base, J lost 0 bases, and 12 bases lay in between. The CDR3 bases are TGTGCCACCAGCAGAGTGGACACAGCGTACCAAGAGACCCAGTACTTC. It specifies CATSRVDTAYQETQYF.

This chain links TRBV30 with TRBJ2-7, with D perhaps TRBD1 (7 bases). V lost 6 bases and J lost 2, with 20 bases in between. Germline V gene lookup returns CDR1 GTSNPN and CDR2 SVGIG (reference sequence). CDR3 length: 15 amino acids. DNA of the CDR3: TGTGCCTGCCAAGGAGGAGGGGACAGCGCCTACGAGCAGTACTTC. It translates to CACQGGGDSAYEQYF.

The rearrangement joins TRBV7-8 to TRBJ2-3; 12 bases are shared with TRBD2. CDR3 length: 19 amino acids. V shed 4 bases, J shed 4 bases, and the junction held 15 bases outside the gene matches. The germline V gene encodes CDR1 SGHVS and CDR2 FQNEAQ. CDR3 sequence reads: CASSYSTMSSGGAADTQYF. The CDR3 region has the DNA TGTGCCAGCAGCTACTCGACTATGTCTAGCGGGGGGGCAGCAGATACGCAGTATTTT.

The CDR3 sequence is CASSTTGGDSPLHF. The CDR3 DNA follows: TGCGCCAGCAGCACGACAGGGGGCGATTCACCCCTCCACTTT. This rearrangement joins TRBV5-1 to TRBJ1-6, with 10 bases identical to TRBD1. V was clipped by 4 bases and J by 8 bases; unmatched bases: 3. The CDR3 sequence is 14 residues long. The germline V gene has CDR1 SGHRS and CDR2 YFSETQ.

A word on this clone: At one boundary the junction diverges from the germline segment, which might be a read error. The CDR3 coding sequence is TGTGCCAGTAGCATAGGACAGGGGGTTCAGCCCCAGCATTTT. Its protein product is CASSIGQGVQPQHF. V and J are TRBV19 and TRBJ1-5, with TRBD1 identical over 10 bases. The CDR3 has 14 amino acids. The germline CDR1 and CDR2 sequences are LNHDA and SQIVND (reference sequence).

This sequence joins TRBV6-5 and TRBJ2-5; 7 nucleotides line up with TRBD1. Per the germline V gene, CDR1 is MNHEY and CDR2 is SVGAGI. V was clipped by 0 bases and J by 5 bases; unmatched bases: 9. This CDR3 comprises 16 residues. The CDR3 coding sequence is TGTGCCAGCAGTTACTCGATGTACAGGGGCAACGAGACCCAGTACTTC. Translating it yields CASSYSMYRGNETQYF.

The J gene is TRBJ2-7, the V gene TRBV28; 9 nucleotides agree with TRBD2. CDR3 length: 13 amino acids. Germline V gives CDR1 MDHEN, CDR2 SYDVKM. Trimming removed 11 bases from V and 0 bases from J; junction bases left unmatched: 5. The CDR3 region is CAGQREASYEQYF. The CDR3 DNA follows: TGTGCCGGTCAGCGGGAGGCCTCCTACGAGCAGTACTTC.

This clone was seen more than once but under ten times. This chain connects TRBV27 to TRBJ1-1, with a tentative D call TRBD1 (5 bases). Germline lookup yields CDR1 MNHEY and CDR2 SMNVEV (reference sequence). Trimming took 0 bases from V and 4 from J, leaving 12 bases between them. The CDR3 runs 15 residues. The CDR3: CASSLSGRGGTEAFF. CDR3 coding DNA: TGTGCCAGCAGTTTATCGGGAAGGGGAGGCACTGAAGCTTTCTTT.

The chain is built from TRBV7-9 and TRBJ2-3; tentative D call: TRBD2 (6 bases). V was trimmed by 2 bases and J by 0 bases, leaving 12 bases between them. The length of the CDR3 is 16 residues. CDR1 is SEHNR, CDR2 FQNEAQ, per germline (reference sequence). The CDR3 here is CASSLLGGTSTDTQYF. DNA of the CDR3: TGTGCCAGCAGCTTATTGGGGGGAACTAGCACAGATACGCAGTATTTT.

The chain carries TRBV4-3 and TRBJ1-1; D gene uncertain. Germline loops: CDR1 LGHNA, CDR2 YSLEER. The V end was cut by 0 bases, the J end by 1 base, with 9 bases between. The CDR3 sequence is 15 residues long. CDR3 in amino acids: CASSQDLRWNTEAFF. CDR3 DNA sequence: TGCGCCAGCAGCCAAGACCTGCGGTGGAACACTGAAGCTTTCTTT.

The V and J genes are TRBV7-9 and TRBJ2-1; 8 bases fit TRBD2. After removal of 6 bases from V and 4 bases from J, the junction contained 5 bases not matched to a gene. Germline loops: CDR1 SEHNR, CDR2 FQNEAQ (reference sequence). The CDR3 runs to 14 residues. CDR3 sequence (DNA): TGTGCCAGCAGTACTAGCGGAGATTACAATGAGCAGTTCTTC. It translates to CASSTSGDYNEQFF.

The genes are TRBV29-1 and TRBJ2-2, with D maybe TRBD1 (6 bases). This CDR3 has 15 amino acids. Germline V gives CDR1 SQVTM, CDR2 ANQGSEA. Trimming removed 4 bases from V and 1 base from J, with 13 bases in between. Here the CDR3 DNA reads TGCAGCGTTGTCGTCGGACAGTTGAACACCGGGGAGCTGTTTTTT. It codes for CSVVVGQLNTGELFF.

The count of this clone is one. This chain links TRBV7-8 with TRBJ1-5, with TRBD1 as a possible D gene (6 bases). The V and J ends lost 5 bases and 0 bases respectively, with 8 bases between them. This CDR3 is 14 amino acids long. Germline-derived CDR1 and CDR2 are SGHVS and FQNEAQ. The DNA of the CDR3 is TGTGCCAGCAGCGACAGGTATAGCAATCAGCCCCAGCATTTT. It is translated as CASSDRYSNQPQHF.